This TCR beta chain was identified during a study of T cell responses to AZD1222 COVID-19 vaccine. Doses given second, at about 4 or about 12 weeks, were pooled. Sequenced by immunoSEQ multiplex PCR; TCRdb stores in-frame clones only, minus some. Among 95,000 to 100,000 clones listed, roughly 90% were seen once. Points from the study as a whole: Elevations in Spike-specific TCR breadth and depth followed administration of two AZD1222 doses.

Concerning this clone: The antigen remains unidentified.

CDR3 length: 15 residues. The V end was cut by 3 bases, the J end by 1 base, with 9 bases between. Germline V gene data show CDR1 as SEHNR and CDR2 as FQNEAQ (reference sequence). The chain uses TRBV7-9 and TRBJ2-2; D gene uncertain. The sample consisted of peripheral blood, taken 28 days after the second AZD1222 dose. The receptor was derived from an adult who received the AZD1222 COVID-19 vaccine. This CDR3 reads CASSFLQVNTGELFF. In DNA form, the CDR3 reads TGTGCCAGCAGCTTTTTACAAGTGAACACCGGGGAGCTGTTTTTT.